A single sample gave rise to the 3 T cell receptor beta chains below, sequenced in a study of T cell changes during pregnancy in multiple sclerosis. The protocol was immunoSEQ multiplex PCR, while the TCRdb copy is restricted to in-frame clones and leaves out a portion. The sample includes roughly 23,000 clones, about 90% seen only once; the top ten take around 0.67%. This specimen consisted of CD4+ T cells from peripheral blood mononuclear cells, obtained in the third trimester of pregnancy. Receptors originate from a female donor in good health, enrolled as a control in a pregnancy study.

This clone came up once. The V and J genes are TRBV10-3 and TRBJ2-2; 13 bases fit TRBD2. Trimming cost V 5 bases and J 5 bases; bases outside gene matches: 2. This CDR3 has 15 amino acids. Germline CDR1 is ENHRY and CDR2 is SYGVKD. CDR3 in amino acids: CAISTSGRETGELFF. CDR3 nucleotides: TGTGCCATCAGTACTAGCGGGAGGGAGACCGGGGAGCTGTTTTTT.

The V gene is TRBV6-5, the J gene TRBJ1-2, with TRBD1 matching 8 bases. This CDR3 comprises 12 residues. V trimming: 6 bases; J trimming: 8 bases; junction bases outside the gene matches: 5. The germline CDR1 and CDR2 sequences are MNHEY and SVGAGI. In nucleotides, the CDR3 is TGTGCCAGCAGAGGACAGGGAGGGGGCTACACCTTC. Protein product: CASRGQGGGYTF.

This clone was observed a single time. This rearrangement joins TRBV20-1 to TRBJ2-5; no clear D. Germline values: CDR1 DFQATT, CDR2 SNEGSKA (reference sequence). The length of the CDR3 is 11 residues. Trimming took off 6 bases at V and 2 bases at J, with 7 bases between the two ends. CDR3 sequence: CSAPLQETQYF. The CDR3 nucleotides read TGCAGTGCCCCGTTGCAAGAGACCCAGTACTTC.